This T cell receptor beta chain emerged from a study of PD-1 blockade in classical Hodgkin lymphoma. Assay used: immunoSEQ multiplex PCR; TCRdb lists only in-frame clones, some missing. The table has some 19,000 clones, roughly 75% seen once. The time point is: cycle 4 day 1 (C4D1), after 6 weeks of nivolumab. Brentuximab vedotin exposure varied among the patients, all of whom had relapsed after autologous stem cell transplantation. It was by magnetic negative selection that CD4+ T cells were purified from thawed PBMCs. Germline V gene data show CDR1 as SGHNT and CDR2 as YYREEE (reference sequence). The CDR3 covers 16 residues. V lost 5 bases and J lost 6, with 20 bases in between.

Sequences were derived from CD4+ T cells from blood, sampled before the fourth cycle of nivolumab. This TCR came from a human donor with classical Hodgkin lymphoma. The rearrangement links TRBV5-4 to TRBJ1-4; no clear D. The CDR3 DNA reads TGTGCCAGCAGTCAATACGAGAAATTATCGGATGAAAAACTGTTTTTT. Its protein is CASSQYEKLSDEKLFF.